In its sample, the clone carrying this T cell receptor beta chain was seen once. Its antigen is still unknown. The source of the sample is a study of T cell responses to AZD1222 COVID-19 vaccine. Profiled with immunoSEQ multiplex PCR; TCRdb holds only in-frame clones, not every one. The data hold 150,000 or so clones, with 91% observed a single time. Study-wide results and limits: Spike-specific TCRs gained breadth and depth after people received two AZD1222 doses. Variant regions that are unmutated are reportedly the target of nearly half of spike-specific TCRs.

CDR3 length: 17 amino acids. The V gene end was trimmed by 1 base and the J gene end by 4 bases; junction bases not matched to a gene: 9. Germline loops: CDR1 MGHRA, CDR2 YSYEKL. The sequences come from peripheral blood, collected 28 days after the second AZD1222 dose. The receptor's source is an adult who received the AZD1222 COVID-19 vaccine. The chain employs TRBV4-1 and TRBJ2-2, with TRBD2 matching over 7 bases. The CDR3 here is CASSQVGGRGPTGELFF. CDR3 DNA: TGCGCCAGCAGCCAAGTCGGCGGGAGAGGTCCCACCGGGGAGCTGTTTTTT.